This T cell receptor beta chain is drawn from a study of blood T cells in healthy people across ages. Study-wide results and limits: Age brought a roughly linear fall in TCR beta diversity measured per million T cells.

Donors ranged from about 6 to 95 years old and were healthy Caucasians in Russia. The second PCR ran roughly 6 to 11 cycles with a sample-barcoded 5' primer and J-beta primers. Every cDNA was tagged by a template-switch adaptor with 12 random nucleotides. Every sample returned 2.5 million or more CDR3-containing paired-end reads. A single record per CDR3 protein comes from TCRdb applying MiXCR to the 5' RACE reads. The sample contains approximately 1.5 million distinct CDR3 sequences, approximately 43% of which appear only once. In regard to this clonotype: The antigen remains unidentified.

In germline, CDR1 is DFQATT, CDR2 SNEGSKA (reference sequence). Trimming removed 6 bases at V and 0 bases at J, with 12 bases between. This CDR3 comprises 14 residues. Sequences were obtained from blood. The J gene is TRBJ2-1, the V gene TRBV20-1, with D perhaps TRBD1 (5 bases). This receptor was obtained from a woman between 18 and 29 years old in good health. For the CDR3, the DNA is TGCAGTGCCCGGACATCGAACTCCTACAATGAGCAGTTCTTC. It is translated as CSARTSNSYNEQFF.